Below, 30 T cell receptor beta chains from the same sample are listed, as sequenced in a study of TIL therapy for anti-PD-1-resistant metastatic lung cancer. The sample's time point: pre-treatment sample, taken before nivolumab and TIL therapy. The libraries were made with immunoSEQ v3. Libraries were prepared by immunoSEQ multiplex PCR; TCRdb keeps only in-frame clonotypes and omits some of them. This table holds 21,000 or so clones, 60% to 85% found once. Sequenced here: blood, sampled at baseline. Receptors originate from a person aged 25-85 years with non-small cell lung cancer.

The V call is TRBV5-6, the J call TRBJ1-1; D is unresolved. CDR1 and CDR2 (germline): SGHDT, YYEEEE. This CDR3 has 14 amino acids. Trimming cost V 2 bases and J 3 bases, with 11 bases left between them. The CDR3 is CASSLQGFYTEAFF. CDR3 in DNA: TGTGCCAGCAGCTTACAAGGGTTCTACACTGAAGCTTTCTTT.

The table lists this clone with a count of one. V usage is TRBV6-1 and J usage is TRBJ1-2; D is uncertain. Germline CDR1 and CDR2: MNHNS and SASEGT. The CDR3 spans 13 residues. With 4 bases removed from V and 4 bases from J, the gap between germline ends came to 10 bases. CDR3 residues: CASSGEAIYGYTF. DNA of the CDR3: TGTGCCAGCAGTGGAGAGGCGATCTATGGCTACACCTTC.

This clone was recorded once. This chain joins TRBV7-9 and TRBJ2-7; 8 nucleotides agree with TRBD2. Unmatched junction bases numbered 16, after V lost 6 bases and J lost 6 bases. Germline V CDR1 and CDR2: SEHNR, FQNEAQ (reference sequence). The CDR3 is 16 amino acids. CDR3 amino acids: CASSFSQVAGTGEQYF. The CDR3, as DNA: TGTGCCAGCAGTTTCTCCCAGGTAGCGGGAACTGGCGAGCAGTACTTC.

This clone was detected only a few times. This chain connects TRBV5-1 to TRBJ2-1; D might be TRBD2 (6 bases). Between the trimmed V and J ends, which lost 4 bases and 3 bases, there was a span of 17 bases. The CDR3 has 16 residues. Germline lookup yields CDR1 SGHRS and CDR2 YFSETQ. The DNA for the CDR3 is TGCGCCAGCAGCCGACCGGGGCGGGATGACTACAATGAGCAGTTCTTC. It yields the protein CASSRPGRDDYNEQFF.

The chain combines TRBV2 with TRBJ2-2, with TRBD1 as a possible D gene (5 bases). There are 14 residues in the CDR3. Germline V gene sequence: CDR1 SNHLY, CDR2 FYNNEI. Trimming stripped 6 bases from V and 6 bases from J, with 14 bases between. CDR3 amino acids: CASRITGGSGELFF. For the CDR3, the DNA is TGTGCCAGCAGGATTACAGGCGGTTCCGGGGAGCTGTTTTTT.

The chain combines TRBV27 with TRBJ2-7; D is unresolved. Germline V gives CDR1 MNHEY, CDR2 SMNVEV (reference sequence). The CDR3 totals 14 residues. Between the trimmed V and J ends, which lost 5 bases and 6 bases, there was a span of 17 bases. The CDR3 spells CASSGLPPLREQYF. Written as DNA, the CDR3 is TGTGCCAGCAGTGGTCTCCCCCCACTGCGCGAGCAGTACTTC.

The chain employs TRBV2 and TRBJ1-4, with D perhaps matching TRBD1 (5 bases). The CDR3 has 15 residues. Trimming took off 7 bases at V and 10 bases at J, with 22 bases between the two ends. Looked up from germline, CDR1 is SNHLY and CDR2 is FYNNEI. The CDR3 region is CASTTGTPFRGKLFF. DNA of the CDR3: TGTGCCAGCACTACCGGGACCCCCTTTAGGGGAAAACTGTTTTTT.

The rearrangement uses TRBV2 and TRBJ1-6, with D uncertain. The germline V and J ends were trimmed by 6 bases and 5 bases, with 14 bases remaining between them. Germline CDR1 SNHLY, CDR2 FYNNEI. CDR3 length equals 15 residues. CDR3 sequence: CASRLRTANNSPLHF. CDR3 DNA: TGTGCCAGCAGACTGCGGACGGCGAATAATTCACCCCTCCACTTT.

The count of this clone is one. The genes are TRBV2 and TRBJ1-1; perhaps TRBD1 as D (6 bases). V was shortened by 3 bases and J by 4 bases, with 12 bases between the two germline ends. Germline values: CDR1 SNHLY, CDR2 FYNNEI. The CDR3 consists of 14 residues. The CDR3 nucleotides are TGTGCCAGCAGTGAGGTCAGGGGAAGCACTGAAGCTTTCTTT. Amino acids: CASSEVRGSTEAFF.

CDR3 sequence reads: CASSLAGGRTGWSGNTIYF. DNA for the CDR3: TGTGCCAGCAGCTTAGCAGGAGGGAGGACGGGTTGGTCTGGAAACACCATATATTTT. V usage is TRBV13 and J usage is TRBJ1-3, with D hard to call. The germline V and J ends were trimmed by 1 base and 1 base, with 20 bases remaining between them. The CDR3 extends over 19 amino acids. Germline-derived CDR1 and CDR2 are PRHDT and FYEKMQ (reference sequence).

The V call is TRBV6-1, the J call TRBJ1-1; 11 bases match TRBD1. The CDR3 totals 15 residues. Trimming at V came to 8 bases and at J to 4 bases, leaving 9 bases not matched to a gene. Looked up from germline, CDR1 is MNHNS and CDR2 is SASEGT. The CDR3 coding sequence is TGTGCCAGCTCCGGGACAGGGGGACCGGGCACTGAAGCTTTCTTT. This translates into CASSGTGGPGTEAFF.

CDR3 residues: CASSRGLAGVYGELFF. CDR3 DNA: TGTGCCAGCAGCCGCGGACTAGCGGGGGTGTACGGGGAGCTGTTTTTT. The chain joins TRBV5-4 to TRBJ2-2; 13 bases are shared with TRBD2. J lost 7 bases, V lost 4 bases, and 7 bases had no gene match. This CDR3 is built from 16 residues. The germline gives CDR1 SGHNT, CDR2 YYREEE (reference sequence).

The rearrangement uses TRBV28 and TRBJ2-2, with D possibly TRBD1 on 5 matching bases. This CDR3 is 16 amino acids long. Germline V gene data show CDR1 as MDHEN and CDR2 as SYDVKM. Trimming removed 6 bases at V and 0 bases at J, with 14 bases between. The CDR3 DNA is TGTGCCAGCAGGCTCCCGACAGTGGCGAACACCGGGGAGCTGTTTTTT. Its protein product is CASRLPTVANTGELFF.

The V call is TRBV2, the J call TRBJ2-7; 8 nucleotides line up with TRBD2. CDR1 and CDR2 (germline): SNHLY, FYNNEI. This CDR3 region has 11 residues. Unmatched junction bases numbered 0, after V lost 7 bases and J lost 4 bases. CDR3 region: CASKREYEQYF. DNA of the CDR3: TGTGCCAGCAAGCGGGAGTACGAGCAGTACTTC.

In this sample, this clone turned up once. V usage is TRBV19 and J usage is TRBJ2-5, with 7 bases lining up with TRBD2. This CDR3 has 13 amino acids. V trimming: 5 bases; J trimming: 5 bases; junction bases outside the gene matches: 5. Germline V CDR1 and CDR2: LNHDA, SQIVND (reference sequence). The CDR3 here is CASSGEGSETQYF. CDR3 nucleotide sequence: TGTGCCAGTAGTGGGGAGGGGTCGGAGACCCAGTACTTC.

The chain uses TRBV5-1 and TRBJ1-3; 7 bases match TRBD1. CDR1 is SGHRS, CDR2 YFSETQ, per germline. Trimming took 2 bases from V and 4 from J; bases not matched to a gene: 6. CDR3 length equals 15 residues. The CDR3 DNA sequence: TGCGCCAGCAGCTTACCGACAGGGACGGGAAACACCATATATTTT. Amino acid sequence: CASSLPTGTGNTIYF.

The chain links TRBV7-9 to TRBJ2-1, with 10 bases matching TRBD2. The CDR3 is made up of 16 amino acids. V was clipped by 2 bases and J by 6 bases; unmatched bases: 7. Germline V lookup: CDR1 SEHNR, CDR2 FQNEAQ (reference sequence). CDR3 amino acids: CASSLRGSGGFNEQFF. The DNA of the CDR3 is TGTGCCAGCAGCTTACGTGGTAGCGGGGGGTTCAATGAGCAGTTCTTC.

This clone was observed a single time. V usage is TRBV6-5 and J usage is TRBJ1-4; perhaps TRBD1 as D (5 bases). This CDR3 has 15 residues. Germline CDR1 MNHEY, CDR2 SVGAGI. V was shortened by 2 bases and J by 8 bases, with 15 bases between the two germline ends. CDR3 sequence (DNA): TGTGCCAGCAGTTACGGGACCGGGGCTTACGAAAAACTGTTTTTT. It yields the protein CASSYGTGAYEKLFF.

CDR3 amino acids: CASSLDLGFTEAFF. The CDR3 DNA reads TGCGCCAGCAGCTTGGATCTGGGTTTCACTGAAGCTTTCTTT. V gene TRBV5-1 combines with J gene TRBJ1-1; D gene unclear. Germline values: CDR1 SGHRS, CDR2 YFSETQ. The CDR3 length is 14 residues. The V gene lost 0 bases and the J gene lost 4 bases, with 10 bases spanning the gap. The whole variable domain, filled in from reference TRBV5-1 and TRBJ1-1, reads KAGVTQTPRYLIKTRGQQVTLSCSPISGHRSVSWYQQTPGQGLQFLFEYFSETQRNKGNFPGRFSGRQFSNSRSEMNVSTLELGDSALYLCASSLDLGFTEAFFGQGTRLTVV.

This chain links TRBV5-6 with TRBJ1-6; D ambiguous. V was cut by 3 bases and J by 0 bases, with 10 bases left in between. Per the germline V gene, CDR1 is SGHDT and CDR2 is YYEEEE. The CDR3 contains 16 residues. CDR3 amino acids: CASSSNLNSYNSPLHF. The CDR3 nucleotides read TGTGCCAGCAGCTCTAACCTGAACTCCTATAATTCACCCCTCCACTTT.

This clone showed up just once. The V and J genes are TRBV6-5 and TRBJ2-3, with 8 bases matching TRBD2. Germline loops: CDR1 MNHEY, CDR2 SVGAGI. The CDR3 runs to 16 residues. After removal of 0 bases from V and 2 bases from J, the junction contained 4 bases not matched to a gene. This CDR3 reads CASSYSAGGPTDTQYF. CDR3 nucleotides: TGTGCCAGCAGTTACTCCGCGGGAGGCCCCACAGATACGCAGTATTTT.

CDR3 in amino acids: CSVENPRETQYF. In DNA, the CDR3 is TGCAGCGTTGAAAATCCCCGGGAGACCCAGTACTTC. The gene calls are TRBV29-1 and TRBJ2-5; no clear D. Germline V gene data show CDR1 as SQVTM and CDR2 as ANQGSEA. Trimming removed 2 bases at V and 5 bases at J, with 9 bases between. CDR3 length: 12 amino acids.

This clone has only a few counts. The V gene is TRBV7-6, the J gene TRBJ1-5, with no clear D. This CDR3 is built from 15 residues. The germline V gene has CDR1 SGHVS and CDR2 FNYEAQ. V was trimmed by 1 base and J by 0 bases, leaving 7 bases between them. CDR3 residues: CASSLGTDSNQPQHF. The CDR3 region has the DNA TGTGCCAGCAGCTTAGGTACGGATAGCAATCAGCCCCAGCATTTT.

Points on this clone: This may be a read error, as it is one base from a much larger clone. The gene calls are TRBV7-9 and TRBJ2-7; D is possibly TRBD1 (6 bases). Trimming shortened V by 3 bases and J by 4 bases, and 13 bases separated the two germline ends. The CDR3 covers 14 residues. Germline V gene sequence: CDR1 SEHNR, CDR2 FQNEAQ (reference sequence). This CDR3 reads CASSFGGESYEQYF. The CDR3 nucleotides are TGTGCCAGCAGCTTTGGGGGCGAATCGTACGAGCAGTACTTC.

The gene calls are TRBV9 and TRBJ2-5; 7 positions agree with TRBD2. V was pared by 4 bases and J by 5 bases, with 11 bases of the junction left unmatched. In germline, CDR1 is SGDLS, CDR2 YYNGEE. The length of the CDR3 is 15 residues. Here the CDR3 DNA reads TGTGCCAGCAGCCCCGGTGCGGGGGACTTGGAGACCCAGTACTTC. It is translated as CASSPGAGDLETQYF.

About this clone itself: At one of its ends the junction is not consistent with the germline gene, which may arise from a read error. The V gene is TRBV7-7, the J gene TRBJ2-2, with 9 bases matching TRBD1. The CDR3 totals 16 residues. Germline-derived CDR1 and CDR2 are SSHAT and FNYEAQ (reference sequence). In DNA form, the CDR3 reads TGTGCTAGCAGCTTAGCAGGGACAGGGACCACCGGGGAGCTGTTTTTT. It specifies CASSLAGTGTTGELFF.

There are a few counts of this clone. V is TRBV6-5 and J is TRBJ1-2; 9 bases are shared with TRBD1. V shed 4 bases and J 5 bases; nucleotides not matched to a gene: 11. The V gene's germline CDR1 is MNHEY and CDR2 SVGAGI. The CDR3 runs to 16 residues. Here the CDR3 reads CASSLAVGTGFYGYTF. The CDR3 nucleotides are TGTGCCAGCAGTTTGGCGGTTGGGACAGGGTTTTATGGCTACACCTTC.

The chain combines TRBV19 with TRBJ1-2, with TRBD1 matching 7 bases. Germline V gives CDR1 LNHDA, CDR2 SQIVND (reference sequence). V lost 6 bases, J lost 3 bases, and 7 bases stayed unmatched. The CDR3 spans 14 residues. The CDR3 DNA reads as TGTGCCAGTAGCCTCCGGGACAGCCACTATGGCTACACCTTC. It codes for CASSLRDSHYGYTF. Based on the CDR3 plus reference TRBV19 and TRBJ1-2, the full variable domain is DGGITQSPKYLFRKEGQNVTLSCEQNLNHDAMYWYRQDPGQGLRLIYYSQIVNDFQKGDIAEGYSVSREKKESFPLTVTSAQKNPTAFYLCASSLRDSHYGYTFGSGTRLTVV.

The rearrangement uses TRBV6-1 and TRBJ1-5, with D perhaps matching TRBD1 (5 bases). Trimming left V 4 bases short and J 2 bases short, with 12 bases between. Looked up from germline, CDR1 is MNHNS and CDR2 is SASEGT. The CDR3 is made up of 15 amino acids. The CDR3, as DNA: TGTGCCAGCAGTGGGGGACCGGGAGGCAATCAGCCCCAGCATTTT. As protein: CASSGGPGGNQPQHF.

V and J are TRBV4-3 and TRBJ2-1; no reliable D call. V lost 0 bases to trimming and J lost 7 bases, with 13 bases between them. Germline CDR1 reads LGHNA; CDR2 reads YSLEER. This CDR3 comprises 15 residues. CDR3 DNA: TGCGCCAGCAGCCAAGATCTGCGTCATCTTAATGAGCAGTTCTTC. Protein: CASSQDLRHLNEQFF.